These 32 T cell receptor beta chains share one sample of origin, sequenced in a study of blood T cell repertoires in COVID-19. Data came from immunoSEQ multiplex PCR; TCRdb stores just in-frame clones and leaves some out. The sample includes roughly 410,000 clones, 70% to 90% of them seen just once. Sample: peripheral blood. The receptors shown here come from a woman between 40 and 55 years old with COVID-19, enrolled during active disease.

The V call is TRBV2, the J call TRBJ2-7; 9 bases are a match to TRBD2. CDR1 and CDR2 from the germline V gene are SNHLY and FYNNEI. Losses at the gene ends were 7 bases for V and 3 bases for J; bases not matched to a gene: 7. The CDR3 has 14 amino acids. The CDR3 DNA is TGTGCCAGCAATCTCCTAGCGGGGTTCTACGAGCAGTACTTC. Its translation is CASNLLAGFYEQYF. The whole variable domain, filled in from reference TRBV2 and TRBJ2-7, reads EPEVTQTPSHQVTQMGQEVILRCVPISNHLYFYWYRQILGQKVEFLVSFYNNEISEKSEIFDDQFSVERPDGSNFTLKIRSTKLEDSAMYFCASNLLAGFYEQYFGPGTRLTVT.

The sample holds a few counts of this clone. The rearrangement uses TRBV30 and TRBJ1-6; D not resolved. V lost 0 bases, J lost 8 bases, and 8 bases lay in between. Germline CDR1 is GTSNPN and CDR2 is SVGIG (reference sequence). The CDR3 extends over 13 amino acids. The CDR3 region has the DNA TGTGCCTGGAGTGTTCTTGGCCATTCACCCCTCCACTTT. Protein: CAWSVLGHSPLHF.

J is TRBJ1-5 and V is TRBV27; D gene uncertain. The CDR3 has 17 residues. Trimming took 5 bases from V and 2 from J, leaving 19 bases between them. Germline V gene data show CDR1 as MNHEY and CDR2 as SMNVEV (reference sequence). The CDR3, as DNA: TGTGCCAGCAGTCCTTCAGTGGGTGAGACTGGCAATCAGCCCCAGCATTTT. Translation: CASSPSVGETGNQPQHF.

The V and J genes are TRBV27 and TRBJ2-7, with 9 positions matching TRBD2. V lost 2 bases to trimming and J lost 0 bases; unmatched junction nucleotides: 11. From germline, CDR1 is MNHEY and CDR2 SMNVEV (reference sequence). The CDR3 is made up of 18 amino acids. In nucleotides, the CDR3 is TGTGCCAGCAGTTTAAGGGCGGCTAGCGGGGCGAGCTCCTACGAGCAGTACTTC. Encoded protein: CASSLRAASGASSYEQYF.

This CDR3 reads CASSSLAGGKDTQYF. The DNA of the CDR3 is TGTGCCAGCAGTTCTCTAGCGGGAGGTAAAGATACGCAGTATTTT. The gene calls are TRBV27 and TRBJ2-3; 11 bases align to TRBD2. V lost 4 bases to trimming and J lost 5 bases; unmatched junction nucleotides: 5. From germline, CDR1 is MNHEY and CDR2 SMNVEV (reference sequence). The CDR3 is 15 residues long.

The rearrangement joins TRBV25-1 to TRBJ2-1; 10 nucleotides agree with TRBD1. Germline V CDR1 and CDR2: MGHDK, SYGVNS. Losses at the gene ends were 1 base for V and 12 bases for J; bases not matched to a gene: 9. The CDR3 sequence is 15 residues long. The CDR3 sequence: CASSEFGTGDLRQFF. As DNA, the CDR3 is TGTGCCAGCAGTGAATTTGGGACAGGGGATTTACGGCAGTTCTTC.

The chain is built from TRBV5-4 and TRBJ2-5; TRBD1 aligns across 8 bases. CDR1 and CDR2 (germline): SGHNT, YYREEE (reference sequence). The CDR3 is 17 amino acids. Losses at the gene ends were 3 bases for V and 4 bases for J; bases not matched to a gene: 14. The CDR3 coding sequence is TGTGCCAGCAGCTCTCGGGGCAGGGGGCTCCGATCAGAGACCCAGTACTTC. Residues: CASSSRGRGLRSETQYF. Full variable domain (rest looked up from reference TRBV5-4 and TRBJ2-5): ETGVTQSPTHLIKTRGQQVTLRCSSQSGHNTVSWYQQALGQGPQFIFQYYREEENGRGNFPPRFSGLQFPNYSSELNVNALELDDSALYLCASSSRGRGLRSETQYFGPGTRLLVL.

This clone appeared a few times. This chain joins TRBV20-1 and TRBJ2-3; unclear D gene. Germline V CDR1 and CDR2: DFQATT, SNEGSKA (reference sequence). The CDR3 sequence is 13 residues long. V was pared by 3 bases and J by 2 bases, with 9 bases between. This CDR3 reads CSASASLTDTQYF. CDR3 sequence (DNA): TGCAGTGCTAGTGCGAGCCTCACAGATACGCAGTATTTT.

The V and J genes are TRBV3-1 (or the pseudogene TRBV3-2) and TRBJ1-1, with D possibly matching TRBD1 (6 bases). CDR1 and CDR2 from the germline V gene are LGHDT and YNNKEL (reference sequence). Deletions cut 4 bases from V and 4 bases from J, with 16 bases between. The CDR3 covers 15 residues. CDR3 sequence (DNA): TGTGCCAGCAGCCTAGCAACAGGGAAGAGCACTGAAGCTTTCTTT. This codes for CASSLATGKSTEAFF.

This CDR3 reads CASGYRDTEAFF. CDR3 bases: TGTGCCAGCGGGTACAGGGACACTGAAGCTTTCTTT. The chain links TRBV11-1 to TRBJ1-1; a possible D gene is TRBD1 (6 bases). The germline V gene has CDR1 SGHAT and CDR2 FQDESV (reference sequence). The V gene lost 8 bases and the J gene lost 3 bases, with 10 bases spanning the gap. CDR3 length: 12 residues.

The chain couples TRBV14 to TRBJ1-1; TRBD1 matches at 7 bases. Germline-derived CDR1 and CDR2 are SGHDN and FVKESK. After removal of 3 bases from V and 4 bases from J, the junction contained 8 bases not matched to a gene. CDR3 length: 15 amino acids. The CDR3 sequence is CASSHLRDRATEAFF. The CDR3 bases are TGTGCCAGCAGCCACCTCCGCGACAGGGCCACTGAAGCTTTCTTT.

V is TRBV9 and J is TRBJ2-5; D gene uncertain. V was shortened by 0 bases and J by 7 bases, with 13 bases between the two germline ends. CDR1 SGDLS and CDR2 YYNGEE come from the germline V gene. This CDR3 has 14 amino acids. This CDR3 is CASSVVSGPGTQYF. CDR3 nucleotide sequence: TGTGCCAGCAGCGTAGTTTCCGGTCCGGGGACCCAGTACTTC.

The rearrangement uses TRBV19 and TRBJ2-2, with a possible D match to TRBD1 (6 bases). From germline, CDR1 is LNHDA and CDR2 SQIVND (reference sequence). The CDR3 sequence is 14 residues long. The germline V and J ends were trimmed by 3 bases and 5 bases, with 10 bases remaining between them. The DNA for the CDR3 is TGTGCCAGTAGTATTCAGGGGTGGACCGGGGAGCTGTTTTTT. Residues: CASSIQGWTGELFF. The entire variable domain, with the rest obtained from reference TRBV19 and TRBJ2-2, is as follows: DGGITQSPKYLFRKEGQNVTLSCEQNLNHDAMYWYRQDPGQGLRLIYYSQIVNDFQKGDIAEGYSVSREKKESFPLTVTSAQKNPTAFYLCASSIQGWTGELFFGEGSRLTVL.

This chain joins TRBV28 and TRBJ1-2; a weak D match, TRBD1 (5 bases). V lost 5 bases and J 8 bases, leaving 24 bases between the germline ends. The CDR3 is made up of 16 amino acids. Germline V gene sequence: CDR1 MDHEN, CDR2 SYDVKM. The DNA for the CDR3 is TGTGCCAGCAGTCCTAGGGGTACAACGCTAGGAAGGGGCTACACCTTC. It translates to CASSPRGTTLGRGYTF.

Worth noting for this clone: The same CDR3 can be traced to other DNA sequences in this sample. CDR3 sequence reads: CASSPGQGAHGYTF. CDR3 coding DNA: TGCGCCAGCAGCCCGGGACAGGGGGCCCATGGCTACACCTTC. V is TRBV5-1 and J is TRBJ1-2; 12 bases map to TRBD1. J lost 6 bases, V lost 4 bases, and 4 bases had no gene match. Germline V gene lookup returns CDR1 SGHRS and CDR2 YFSETQ. This CDR3 region has 14 residues.

This clone was seen once. The V gene is TRBV7-2, the J gene TRBJ1-1; TRBD1 matches 8 bases. Germline trimming cut 4 bases from V and 3 bases from J; bases unmatched to any gene: 7. This CDR3 comprises 15 residues. Germline values: CDR1 SGHTA, CDR2 FQGNSA. In DNA form, the CDR3 reads TGTGCCAGCAGCTCCCGAGGACAGGGTTACACTGAAGCTTTCTTT. This encodes CASSSRGQGYTEAFF. The full variable domain, in which reference TRBV7-2 and TRBJ1-1 provide the parts outside the CDR3, is GAGVSQSPSNKVTEKGKDVELRCDPISGHTALYWYRQSLGQGLEFLIYFQGNSAPDKSGLPSDRFSAERTGGSVSTLTIQRTQQEDSAVYLCASSSRGQGYTEAFFGQGTRLTVV.

The chain has TRBV6-6 and TRBJ1-2; 9 nucleotides align to TRBD1. The CDR3 has 13 amino acids. CDR1 is MNHNY, CDR2 SVGAGI, per germline (reference sequence). V was clipped by 5 bases and J by 5 bases; unmatched bases: 3. DNA for the CDR3: TGTGCCAGCAGTCCGACAGGGGGGTATGGCTACACCTTC. It translates to CASSPTGGYGYTF.

The chain is built from TRBV2 and TRBJ1-5; possibly TRBD1 for D (6 bases). Germline CDR1 reads SNHLY; CDR2 reads FYNNEI. This CDR3 region has 15 residues. V lost 9 bases and J 0 bases, leaving 15 bases between the germline ends. The CDR3 sequence is CASRTVPNSNQPQHF. As DNA, the CDR3 is TGTGCCAGTCGGACAGTACCAAATAGCAATCAGCCCCAGCATTTT.

The chain recombines TRBV27 with TRBJ2-7, with 10 bases fitting TRBD1. The germline V gene encodes CDR1 MNHEY and CDR2 SMNVEV (reference sequence). With 4 bases clipped from V and 4 bases from J, the junction kept 4 bases outside the gene matches. This CDR3 region has 14 residues. CDR3 sequence reads: CASSWGQGSYEQYF. The CDR3 DNA sequence: TGTGCCAGCAGTTGGGGACAGGGGTCTTACGAGCAGTACTTC.

The chain combines TRBV5-1 with TRBJ2-7, with D possibly matching TRBD1 (5 bases). The CDR3 spans 14 residues. V was cut by 4 bases and J by 0 bases, with 11 bases left in between. CDR1 and CDR2 (germline): SGHRS, YFSETQ. The CDR3 here is CASSLRQYSYEQYF. The CDR3 bases are TGCGCCAGCAGCCTTAGACAGTACTCCTACGAGCAGTACTTC.

The chain joins TRBV4-2 to TRBJ2-5; the D gene is possibly TRBD2 (5 bases). The CDR3 covers 14 residues. The germline V gene has CDR1 LGHNA and CDR2 YNFKEQ. V was shortened by 4 bases and J by 4 bases, with 13 bases between the two germline ends. As DNA, the CDR3 is TGTGCCAGCAGCCCCCAGTCCGCGGGAGAGACCCAGTACTTC. Protein sequence: CASSPQSAGETQYF.

The gene calls are TRBV12-3 or TRBV12-4 and TRBJ1-1; 8 nucleotides align to TRBD1. This CDR3 has 13 amino acids. Trimming cost V 10 bases and J 5 bases; bases outside gene matches: 9. CDR3 region: CATKITGGTEAFF. The CDR3 DNA follows: TGTGCCACCAAAATCACAGGGGGTACTGAAGCTTTCTTT.

This clone occurred once. The V call is TRBV2, the J call TRBJ2-2; D possibly corresponds to TRBD1 (6 bases). Trimming pared 8 bases from V and 0 bases from J, leaving 13 bases between. This CDR3 spans 15 amino acids. Per germline, CDR1 SNHLY and CDR2 FYNNEI. In nucleotides, the CDR3 is TGTGCCAGCGTTCACAGGGTAGCGAACACCGGGGAGCTGTTTTTT. Protein product: CASVHRVANTGELFF.

The genes are TRBV2 and TRBJ2-1; TRBD1 matches 9 bases. This CDR3 is built from 13 residues. Per germline, CDR1 SNHLY and CDR2 FYNNEI. V lost 3 bases, J lost 7 bases, and 1 base stayed unmatched. CDR3 sequence (DNA): TGTGCCAGCAGTGACGACAGGGGGAATGAGCAGTTCTTC. It is translated as CASSDDRGNEQFF.

As regards this clone: This sample also contains other DNA sequences that code for the same CDR3. The CDR3: CASSSGTSGRAGEQYF. CDR3 coding DNA: TGTGCCAGCAGCTCAGGGACTAGCGGGAGGGCAGGGGAGCAGTACTTC. This chain uses TRBV5-4 with TRBJ2-7; 16 positions match TRBD2. V lost 3 bases to trimming and J lost 7 bases; unmatched junction nucleotides: 7. CDR1 and CDR2 (germline): SGHNT, YYREEE (reference sequence). The CDR3 runs to 16 residues.

This clone was observed a handful of times. The chain employs TRBV27 and TRBJ1-2, with unresolved D. V was clipped by 7 bases and J by 1 base, with 10 bases between them. CDR1 and CDR2 from the germline V gene are MNHEY and SMNVEV (reference sequence). This CDR3 region has 13 residues. CDR3 coding DNA: TGTGCCAGCAAGTCCAGAATTAACTATGGCTACACCTTC. Protein product: CASKSRINYGYTF.

Points on this clone: A much bigger clone sits one base away, suggesting this may be a read error. The chain uses TRBV9 and TRBJ2-1; D is uncertain. The CDR3 loop spans 13 amino acids. Deletions cut 4 bases from V and 0 bases from J, with 5 bases between. Germline CDR1 and CDR2: SGDLS and YYNGEE. As DNA, the CDR3 is TGTGCCAGCAGCCCGAGCTCCTACAATGAGCAGTTCTTC. Protein sequence: CASSPSSYNEQFF. Combining the CDR3 with reference TRBV9 and TRBJ2-1 gives the whole variable domain DSGVTQTPKHLITATGQRVTLRCSPRSGDLSVYWYQQSLDQGLQFLIQYYNGEERAKGNILERFSAQQFPDLHSELNLSSLELGDSALYFCASSPSSYNEQFFGPGTRLTVL.

The chain recombines TRBV19 with TRBJ1-5; 9 bases are shared with TRBD1. The CDR3 totals 14 residues. The germline V gene encodes CDR1 LNHDA and CDR2 SQIVND (reference sequence). The V and J ends lost 6 bases and 4 bases, in that order; junction bases with no gene match: 4. The CDR3 nucleotides read TGTGCCAGTAGGGGACAGGGAGTGAATCAGCCCCAGCATTTT. As protein: CASRGQGVNQPQHF.

The chain employs TRBV6-5 and TRBJ1-1; 9 positions match TRBD1. Germline assignment: CDR1 MNHEY and CDR2 SVGAGI. There are 14 residues in the CDR3. V dropped 6 bases and J dropped 4; count of bases not matched to a gene: 6. The CDR3 sequence: CASRIRDRATEAFF. The CDR3 DNA reads as TGTGCCAGCAGGATTCGGGACAGGGCCACTGAAGCTTTCTTT.

This chain connects TRBV30 to TRBJ2-4; TRBD1 might be the D (6 bases). Trimming pared 2 bases from V and 7 bases from J, leaving 15 bases between. Per the germline V gene, CDR1 is GTSNPN and CDR2 is SVGIG (reference sequence). CDR3 length: 14 residues. This CDR3 reads CAWSRGTGQNIQYF. For the CDR3, the DNA is TGTGCCTGGAGTCGCGGAACAGGGCAGAACATTCAGTACTTC.

CDR3 bases: TGTGCCACCAGCAGAGATGTCGCCAGGGCAAACACCTTC. This gives the protein CATSRDVARANTF. The rearrangement uses TRBV15 and TRBJ1-2, with D perhaps matching TRBD1 (5 bases). Germline CDR1 is LNHNV and CDR2 is YYDKDF (reference sequence). The CDR3 spans 13 residues. Trimming pared 0 bases from V and 12 bases from J, leaving 14 bases between.

The chain recombines TRBV5-6 with TRBJ2-1; D is perhaps TRBD2 (6 bases). Per germline, CDR1 SGHDT and CDR2 YYEEEE. V lost 3 bases, J lost 10 bases, and 26 bases lay in between. The CDR3 loop spans 17 amino acids. The CDR3 region is CASSSPGRGDIPGEQFF. Here the CDR3 DNA reads TGTGCCAGCAGCTCCCCCGGGAGAGGGGATATTCCGGGAGAGCAGTTCTTC.